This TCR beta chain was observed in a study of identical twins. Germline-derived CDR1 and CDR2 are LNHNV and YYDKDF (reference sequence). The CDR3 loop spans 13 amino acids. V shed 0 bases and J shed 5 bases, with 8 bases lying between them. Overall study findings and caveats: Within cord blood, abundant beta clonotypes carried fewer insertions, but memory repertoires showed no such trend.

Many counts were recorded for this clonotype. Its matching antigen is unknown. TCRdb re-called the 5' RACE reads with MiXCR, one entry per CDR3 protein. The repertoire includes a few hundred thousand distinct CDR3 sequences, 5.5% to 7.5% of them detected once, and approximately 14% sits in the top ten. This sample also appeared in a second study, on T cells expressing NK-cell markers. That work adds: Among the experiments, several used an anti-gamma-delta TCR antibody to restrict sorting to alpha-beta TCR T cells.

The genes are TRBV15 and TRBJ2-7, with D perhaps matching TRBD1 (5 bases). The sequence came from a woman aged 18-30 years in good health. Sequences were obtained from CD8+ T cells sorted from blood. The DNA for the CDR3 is TGTGCCACCAGCAGAGAGTGGGGCCACGAGCAGTACTTC. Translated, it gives CATSREWGHEQYF.